This is a list of T cell receptor beta chains from one sample in a study of beta chain features in type 1 diabetes. Profiled with immunoSEQ multiplex PCR; TCRdb holds only in-frame clones, not every one. The sample consists of 400,000 to 450,000 clones, more than 11% of them appearing once. Input material: naive CD4+ T cells from blood. The source is a man between 25 and 39 years old in good health. CDR3s include the opening cysteine and the closing phenylalanine or tryptophan. D genes are given only for firm matches.

V gene: TRBV4-2
CDR3 length: 14
D gene: -
CDR3 protein: CASSQGQGHQPQHF

V gene: TRBV4-1
CDR3 length: 17
D gene: TRBD2
CDR3 protein: CASSQGSAGGPKNEQFF

V gene: TRBV11-3
CDR3 length: 15
D gene: -
CDR3 protein: CASSYLTSSYNEQFF

V gene: TRBV7-2
CDR3 length: 11
D gene: -
CDR3 protein: CASSRKNEQFF

V gene: TRBV14
CDR3 length: 16
D gene: -
CDR3 protein: CASSPPAGNGGNEQFF

V gene: TRBV30
CDR3 length: 12
D gene: -
CDR3 protein: CAWSPGYYGYTF

V gene: TRBV6-5
CDR3 length: 14
D gene: -
CDR3 protein: CASSGRENTGELFF

V gene: TRBV25-1
CDR3 length: 13
D gene: -
CDR3 protein: CASSEASNQPQHF

V gene: TRBV2
CDR3 length: 15
D gene: -
CDR3 protein: CASRTGPSLTYEQYF

V gene: TRBV7-9
CDR3 length: 11
D gene: -
CDR3 protein: CASSLVREAFF

V gene: TRBV7-2
CDR3 length: 16
D gene: TRBD2
CDR3 protein: CASSRRVASGGNTQYF

V gene: TRBV2
CDR3 length: 12
D gene: -
CDR3 protein: CASTLIRTEAFF

V gene: TRBV30
CDR3 length: 13
D gene: -
CDR3 protein: CAWSVRTGTEAFF

V gene: TRBV18
CDR3 length: 17
D gene: -
CDR3 protein: CASSPIGGSPLLDIQYF

V gene: TRBV7-9
CDR3 length: 16
D gene: -
CDR3 protein: CASSLAGSLAKNIQYF

V gene: TRBV7-6
CDR3 length: 12
D gene: -
CDR3 protein: CASSSGVYGYTF

V gene: TRBV5-1
CDR3 length: 15
D gene: TRBD2
CDR3 protein: CASSLSGSNGNEQFF

V gene: TRBV30
CDR3 length: 18
D gene: TRBD1
CDR3 protein: CAWRPPGQGIYSNQPQHF

V gene: TRBV4-3
CDR3 length: 15
D gene: -
CDR3 protein: CASSQEWATYNEQFF

V gene: TRBV18
CDR3 length: 15
D gene: -
CDR3 protein: CASSPLQLGEAEAFF

V gene: TRBV7-9
CDR3 length: 14
D gene: -
CDR3 protein: CASSLALRQETQYF

V gene: TRBV6-6
CDR3 length: 15
D gene: -
CDR3 protein: CASTSGGAGNQPQHF

V gene: TRBV5-6
CDR3 length: 12
D gene: -
CDR3 protein: CASSGGLGEQYF

V gene: TRBV7-2
CDR3 length: 18
D gene: TRBD2
CDR3 protein: CASNLPRRGGLVTDTQYF

V gene: TRBV5-1
CDR3 length: 14
D gene: -
CDR3 protein: CASSLAGTPNEQFF

V gene: TRBV7-9
CDR3 length: 16
D gene: TRBD2
CDR3 protein: CASSSYPRTSRDEQYF

V gene: TRBV10-2
CDR3 length: 14
D gene: -
CDR3 protein: CASSLPPAYNEQFF

V gene: TRBV18
CDR3 length: 13
D gene: TRBD1
CDR3 protein: CASSQGTDYEQYF

V gene: TRBV7-9
CDR3 length: 16
D gene: -
CDR3 protein: CASIQRRLTSTDTQYF

V gene: TRBV7-2
CDR3 length: 13
D gene: -
CDR3 protein: CASSLGPTDTQYF

V gene: TRBV30
CDR3 length: 11
D gene: -
CDR3 protein: CAWSMGNTIYF

V gene: TRBV6-1
CDR3 length: 14
D gene: -
CDR3 protein: CASGRAANTGELFF

V gene: TRBV6-6
CDR3 length: 13
D gene: -
CDR3 protein: CASSYEFLYEQYF

V gene: TRBV5-1
CDR3 length: 15
D gene: TRBD1
CDR3 protein: CASSQGQEGTGELFF

V gene: TRBV29-1
CDR3 length: 11
D gene: -
CDR3 protein: CSVEGGGLAFF

V gene: TRBV29-1
CDR3 length: 13
D gene: TRBD2
CDR3 protein: CSVGLAPRGEQFF

V gene: TRBV6-5
CDR3 length: 16
D gene: -
CDR3 protein: CASSYSRRSSSYEQYF